Included here is one T cell receptor (beta chain) sequence, with context. Distinct nucleotide sequences in the sample also encode this CDR3. Trimming took off 4 bases at V and 0 bases at J, with 11 bases between the two ends. Germline values: CDR1 SGDLS, CDR2 YYNGEE. CDR3 length: 15 residues. The method was immunoSEQ multiplex PCR; TCRdb's version includes in-frame clones alone and lacks a portion of them. The table lists some 42,000 clones, over 75% of them singletons. The sample originates from a study of OX40 agonist ivuxolimab in advanced cancers. Sequenced here: CD4+ or CD8+ T cells sorted from blood, sampled in a trial of the OX40 agonist ivuxolimab. V is TRBV9 and J is TRBJ1-3; no reliable D call. This receptor was taken from an adult with an advanced solid tumor such as melanoma, head and neck, liver or kidney cancer. The CDR3 reads CASSRGGNSGNTIYF. The CDR3 DNA reads TGTGCCAGCAGCAGAGGCGGAAACTCTGGAAACACCATATATTTT.